Reported below is one T cell receptor (beta chain). V shed 0 bases and J shed 1 base, with 13 bases lying between them. Germline CDR1 reads LGHNA; CDR2 reads YNFKEQ. There are 18 residues in the CDR3. These data are taken from a study of T cell responses to AZD1222 COVID-19 vaccine. Method: immunoSEQ multiplex PCR; TCRdb's copy keeps in-frame clones and lacks some. The top ten hold roughly 4.5% of the sample, which has approximately 110,000 clones, 80% to 90% seen once. J is TRBJ2-6 and V is TRBV4-2; unclear D gene. The sample in question was peripheral blood, obtained 28 days after the second AZD1222 dose. The TCR originated in an adult who received the AZD1222 COVID-19 vaccine. The CDR3 sequence is CASSQDRVRTSGANVLTF. The CDR3 DNA reads TGTGCCAGCAGCCAAGATAGGGTTCGCACGTCTGGGGCCAACGTCCTGACTTTC.